The rows below give T cell receptor beta chains drawn from one sample of a study of T cells in Graves' hyperthyroidism and ophthalmopathy. MiXCR, run by TCRdb on the multiplex PCR reads, gives a single entry per CDR3 protein. Of 360,000 or so distinct CDR3 sequences listed, around a sixth are singletons. The sample comprised blood. These receptors originate from a woman in her thirties or forties with Graves' ophthalmopathy. Each CDR3 is given with its conserved first and last residue. The order of the fields is V gene, J gene, clone size, CDR3 length, D gene, CDR3 protein, CDR3 DNA. A D gene is named only where the DNA matches it firmly. Size is omitted from some rows. Given values are once, few, many or a class for expanded clones.

v_call: TRBV11-2; j_call: TRBJ2-5; clone_size: many; cdr3_length: 13; d_call: NA; cdr3_aa: CASSLARKETQYF; cdr3_nt: TGTGCCAGCAGCTTAGCAAGAAAAGAGACCCAGTACTTC
v_call: TRBV6-1; j_call: TRBJ1-1; clone_size: many; cdr3_length: 15; d_call: NA; cdr3_aa: CASYLAGTPGQEAFF; cdr3_nt: TGTGCCAGTTACCTAGCGGGGACCCCGGGGCAAGAAGCTTTCTTT
v_call: TRBV6-6; j_call: TRBJ2-7; clone_size: many; cdr3_length: 14; d_call: TRBD1; cdr3_aa: CASSRGDRGREQYF; cdr3_nt: TGTGCCAGCAGTCGCGGGGACAGGGGGCGAGAGCAGTACTTC
v_call: TRBV28; j_call: TRBJ1-1; clone_size: many; cdr3_length: 13; d_call: TRBD1; cdr3_aa: CASRDREGPEAFF; cdr3_nt: TGTGCCAGCAGGGACAGGGAGGGCCCTGAAGCTTTCTTT
v_call: TRBV28; j_call: TRBJ2-7; clone_size: many; cdr3_length: 14; d_call: TRBD2; cdr3_aa: CASSFGGRSYEQYF; cdr3_nt: TGTGCCAGCAGCTTCGGCGGGAGGTCCTACGAGCAGTACTTC
v_call: TRBV6-1; j_call: TRBJ1-2; clone_size: once; cdr3_length: 14; d_call: NA; cdr3_aa: CASSSVTGPYGYTF; cdr3_nt: TGTGCCAGCAGCTCGGTGACAGGCCCTTATGGCTACACCTTC
v_call: TRBV28; j_call: TRBJ1-2; clone_size: NA; cdr3_length: 14; d_call: NA; cdr3_aa: CASSFTGSNYGYTF; cdr3_nt: TGTGCCAGCAGTTTTACAGGGAGTAACTATGGCTACACCTTC
v_call: TRBV2; j_call: TRBJ2-7; clone_size: many; cdr3_length: 11; d_call: NA; cdr3_aa: CASSEAGEQYF; cdr3_nt: TGTGCCAGCAGTGAAGCGGGCGAGCAGTACTTC
v_call: TRBV15; j_call: TRBJ1-1; clone_size: many; cdr3_length: 13; d_call: TRBD1; cdr3_aa: CATSGQGHTEAFF; cdr3_nt: TGTGCCACCAGCGGACAGGGGCACACTGAAGCTTTCTTT
v_call: TRBV28; j_call: TRBJ2-2; clone_size: few; cdr3_length: 15; d_call: NA; cdr3_aa: CASSFSRGATGELFF; cdr3_nt: TGTGCCAGCAGTTTTTCCAGGGGTGCCACCGGGGAGCTGTTTTTT
v_call: TRBV5-1; j_call: TRBJ2-7; clone_size: many; cdr3_length: 15; d_call: NA; cdr3_aa: CASSLESGQVYEQYF; cdr3_nt: TGCGCCAGCAGCCTTGAATCAGGGCAAGTATACGAGCAGTACTTC
v_call: TRBV29-1; j_call: TRBJ2-7; clone_size: few; cdr3_length: 14; d_call: TRBD2; cdr3_aa: CSVGELAGTYEQYF; cdr3_nt: TGCAGCGTTGGGGAACTAGCGGGGACCTACGAGCAGTACTTC
v_call: TRBV11-2; j_call: TRBJ2-7; clone_size: NA; cdr3_length: 19; d_call: TRBD2; cdr3_aa: CASSSGTSGRARGAYEQYF; cdr3_nt: TGTGCCAGCAGCTCCGGGACTAGCGGGAGGGCCCGTGGCGCCTACGAGCAGTACTTC
v_call: TRBV10-1; j_call: TRBJ2-7; clone_size: few; cdr3_length: 15; d_call: NA; cdr3_aa: CASSESPSEGYEQYF; cdr3_nt: TGCGCCAGCAGTGAGTCGCCATCCGAGGGCTACGAGCAGTACTTC
v_call: TRBV29-1; j_call: TRBJ2-7; clone_size: many; cdr3_length: 10; d_call: NA; cdr3_aa: CSVVVGEQYF; cdr3_nt: TGCAGCGTGGTGGTTGGCGAGCAGTACTTC
v_call: TRBV12-3/TRBV12-4; j_call: TRBJ2-6; clone_size: many; cdr3_length: 14; d_call: NA; cdr3_aa: CASSPVGGANVLTF; cdr3_nt: TGTGCCAGCAGTCCGGTTGGTGGGGCCAACGTCCTGACTTTC
v_call: TRBV5-1; j_call: TRBJ2-1; clone_size: many; cdr3_length: 15; d_call: NA; cdr3_aa: CASSLLRGSYNEQFF; cdr3_nt: TGCGCCAGCAGCCTTTTACGTGGGTCCTACAATGAGCAGTTCTTC
v_call: TRBV24-1; j_call: TRBJ2-7; clone_size: many; cdr3_length: 15; d_call: NA; cdr3_aa: CATSDYRVEDYEQYF; cdr3_nt: TGTGCCACCAGTGATTACAGGGTAGAGGACTACGAGCAGTACTTC
v_call: TRBV12-3/TRBV12-4; j_call: TRBJ2-5; clone_size: many; cdr3_length: 14; d_call: NA; cdr3_aa: CASRERGQQETQYF; cdr3_nt: TGTGCCAGCAGGGAGCGGGGACAGCAAGAGACCCAGTACTTC
v_call: TRBV7-3; j_call: TRBJ1-1; clone_size: NA; cdr3_length: 15; d_call: TRBD1; cdr3_aa: CASSGQGSGRTEAFF; cdr3_nt: TGTGCCAGCAGCGGACAGGGTTCGGGGAGGACTGAAGCTTTCTTT
v_call: TRBV7-8; j_call: TRBJ2-3; clone_size: many; cdr3_length: 20; d_call: NA; cdr3_aa: CASSFEARGGRKGVTDTQYF; cdr3_nt: TGTGCCAGCAGCTTTGAGGCCAGGGGGGGACGTAAGGGAGTCACAGATACGCAGTATTTT
v_call: TRBV28; j_call: TRBJ2-7; clone_size: many; cdr3_length: 13; d_call: NA; cdr3_aa: CASSRKGSYEQYF; cdr3_nt: TGTGCCAGCAGCCGTAAGGGGTCCTACGAGCAGTACTTC
v_call: TRBV28; j_call: TRBJ1-2; clone_size: many; cdr3_length: 13; d_call: TRBD1; cdr3_aa: CASTPGQAYGYTF; cdr3_nt: TGTGCCAGCACCCCCGGACAGGCCTATGGCTACACCTTC
v_call: TRBV20-1; j_call: TRBJ2-7; clone_size: many; cdr3_length: 14; d_call: NA; cdr3_aa: CSATGLRDIYEQYF; cdr3_nt: TGCAGTGCGACCGGACTTCGAGACATCTACGAGCAGTACTTC
v_call: TRBV30; j_call: TRBJ2-1; clone_size: many; cdr3_length: 10; d_call: NA; cdr3_aa: CAWSQGLQFF; cdr3_nt: TGTGCCTGGAGTCAGGGATTGCAGTTCTTC
v_call: TRBV12-3/TRBV12-4; j_call: TRBJ2-2; clone_size: many; cdr3_length: 14; d_call: NA; cdr3_aa: CASSTGRVTGELFF; cdr3_nt: TGTGCCAGCAGCACCGGACGGGTCACCGGGGAGCTGTTTTTT
v_call: TRBV28; j_call: TRBJ2-7; clone_size: many; cdr3_length: 15; d_call: NA; cdr3_aa: CASSPDPAAPYEQYF; cdr3_nt: TGTGCCAGCAGTCCCGATCCTGCGGCACCGTACGAGCAGTACTTC
v_call: TRBV30; j_call: TRBJ2-5; clone_size: many; cdr3_length: 17; d_call: NA; cdr3_aa: CARNTLGRKRYQETQYF; cdr3_nt: TGTGCCCGGAACACCCTAGGTCGGAAAAGGTACCAAGAGACCCAGTACTTC
v_call: TRBV28; j_call: TRBJ1-1; clone_size: NA; cdr3_length: 11; d_call: NA; cdr3_aa: CASGGATEAFF; cdr3_nt: TGTGCCAGCGGGGGGGCCACTGAAGCTTTCTTT
v_call: TRBV11-2; j_call: TRBJ2-7; clone_size: many; cdr3_length: 14; d_call: NA; cdr3_aa: CASSLRIGNYEQYF; cdr3_nt: TGTGCCAGCAGCTTACGTATAGGGAACTACGAGCAGTACTTC
v_call: TRBV18; j_call: TRBJ2-7; clone_size: many; cdr3_length: 13; d_call: NA; cdr3_aa: CASSLDYYYEQYF; cdr3_nt: TGTGCCAGCTCCCTGGACTACTACTACGAGCAGTACTTC
v_call: TRBV19; j_call: TRBJ1-2; clone_size: many; cdr3_length: 16; d_call: NA; cdr3_aa: CASSIMAATSNYGYTF; cdr3_nt: TGTGCCAGTAGTATAATGGCAGCGACCTCTAACTATGGCTACACCTTC
v_call: TRBV28; j_call: TRBJ2-5; clone_size: NA; cdr3_length: 15; d_call: TRBD1; cdr3_aa: CASSSLTGATETQYF; cdr3_nt: TGTGCCAGCAGTTCCCTGACAGGGGCAACAGAGACCCAGTACTTC
v_call: TRBV12-3/TRBV12-4; j_call: TRBJ1-1; clone_size: NA; cdr3_length: 14; d_call: NA; cdr3_aa: CASSRDGMNTEAFF; cdr3_nt: TGTGCCAGCAGTCGGGACGGCATGAACACTGAAGCTTTCTTT
v_call: TRBV7-9; j_call: TRBJ2-7; clone_size: many; cdr3_length: 14; d_call: NA; cdr3_aa: CASSLVGSFHEQYF; cdr3_nt: TGTGCCAGCAGCTTAGTGGGAAGTTTCCACGAGCAGTACTTC
v_call: TRBV5-1; j_call: TRBJ1-1; clone_size: many; cdr3_length: 14; d_call: NA; cdr3_aa: CASSWGTVGTEAFF; cdr3_nt: TGCGCCAGCAGCTGGGGTACTGTCGGGACTGAAGCTTTCTTT
v_call: TRBV19; j_call: TRBJ2-7; clone_size: many; cdr3_length: 15; d_call: TRBD1; cdr3_aa: CASSKRTGISYEQYF; cdr3_nt: TGTGCCAGTAGTAAGAGGACAGGCATCTCCTACGAGCAGTACTTC
v_call: TRBV27; j_call: TRBJ1-1; clone_size: many; cdr3_length: 14; d_call: NA; cdr3_aa: CASSLIGMNTEAFF; cdr3_nt: TGTGCCAGCAGTTTAATAGGGATGAACACTGAAGCTTTCTTT
v_call: TRBV24-1; j_call: TRBJ1-5; clone_size: NA; cdr3_length: 14; d_call: NA; cdr3_aa: CATSDPGQGKPQHF; cdr3_nt: TGTGCCACCAGTGACCCTGGCCAGGGGAAGCCCCAGCATTTT
v_call: TRBV29-1; j_call: TRBJ2-7; clone_size: many; cdr3_length: 15; d_call: TRBD1; cdr3_aa: CSVEEIGTGDYEQYF; cdr3_nt: TGCAGCGTTGAAGAGATTGGGACAGGGGATTACGAGCAGTACTTC
v_call: TRBV13; j_call: TRBJ1-1; clone_size: many; cdr3_length: 12; d_call: NA; cdr3_aa: CASTQTGTEAFF; cdr3_nt: TGTGCCAGCACCCAAACGGGGACTGAAGCTTTCTTT
v_call: TRBV5-1; j_call: TRBJ1-1; clone_size: many; cdr3_length: 15; d_call: NA; cdr3_aa: CASSLALGARTEAFF; cdr3_nt: TGCGCCAGCAGCTTGGCCCTGGGGGCGAGGACTGAAGCTTTCTTT
v_call: TRBV5-1; j_call: TRBJ1-3; clone_size: many; cdr3_length: 16; d_call: NA; cdr3_aa: CASSLAGRFSGNTIYF; cdr3_nt: TGCGCCAGCAGCTTGGCGGGACGATTTTCTGGAAACACCATATATTTT
v_call: TRBV20-1; j_call: TRBJ1-5; clone_size: many; cdr3_length: 13; d_call: NA; cdr3_aa: CSATQRWNQPQHF; cdr3_nt: TGCAGTGCTACCCAACGGTGGAATCAGCCCCAGCATTTT
v_call: TRBV10-2; j_call: TRBJ2-2; clone_size: NA; cdr3_length: 16; d_call: NA; cdr3_aa: CASSESRQFDTGELFF; cdr3_nt: TGCGCCAGCAGTGAGAGTAGACAGTTTGACACCGGGGAGCTGTTTTTT
v_call: TRBV24-1; j_call: TRBJ1-2; clone_size: many; cdr3_length: 14; d_call: NA; cdr3_aa: CATSDLGFDYGYTF; cdr3_nt: TGTGCCACCAGTGATTTAGGATTCGACTATGGCTACACCTTC
v_call: TRBV30; j_call: TRBJ2-7; clone_size: many; cdr3_length: 14; d_call: TRBD1; cdr3_aa: CAWSVQGARGEQYF; cdr3_nt: TGTGCCTGGAGTGTCCAGGGGGCGAGAGGCGAGCAGTACTTC
v_call: TRBV15; j_call: TRBJ2-3; clone_size: many; cdr3_length: 15; d_call: TRBD1; cdr3_aa: CATSRATGSTDTQYF; cdr3_nt: TGTGCCACCAGCAGAGCGACAGGGAGCACAGATACGCAGTATTTT
v_call: TRBV7-2; j_call: TRBJ2-7; clone_size: many; cdr3_length: 15; d_call: NA; cdr3_aa: CASSLAPGGSYEQYF; cdr3_nt: TGTGCCAGCAGCTTAGCCCCGGGTGGATCCTACGAGCAGTACTTC
v_call: TRBV4-3; j_call: TRBJ1-1; clone_size: few; cdr3_length: 15; d_call: NA; cdr3_aa: CASSQDQPGNTEAFF; cdr3_nt: TGCGCCAGCAGCCAAGATCAGCCAGGTAACACTGAAGCTTTCTTT
v_call: TRBV6-1; j_call: TRBJ1-1; clone_size: once; cdr3_length: 16; d_call: NA; cdr3_aa: CASSDQWTEMNTEAFF; cdr3_nt: TGTGCCAGCAGCGACCAGTGGACAGAAATGAACACTGAAGCTTTCTTT
v_call: TRBV30; j_call: TRBJ1-2; clone_size: many; cdr3_length: 14; d_call: NA; cdr3_aa: CAGEAGRRTHGYTF; cdr3_nt: TGTGCCGGGGAGGCCGGACGACGCACACATGGCTACACCTTC
v_call: TRBV12-3/TRBV12-4; j_call: TRBJ1-1; clone_size: many; cdr3_length: 13; d_call: NA; cdr3_aa: CASSQEVRTEAFF; cdr3_nt: TGTGCCAGCAGCCAGGAGGTTCGCACTGAAGCTTTCTTT
v_call: TRBV28; j_call: TRBJ2-7; clone_size: many; cdr3_length: 16; d_call: TRBD1; cdr3_aa: CASALTGTGLPYEQYF; cdr3_nt: TGTGCCAGCGCCTTAACCGGGACAGGGCTCCCCTACGAGCAGTACTTC
v_call: TRBV6-2/TRBV6-3; j_call: TRBJ2-7; clone_size: many; cdr3_length: 13; d_call: NA; cdr3_aa: CASSPTSDYEQYF; cdr3_nt: TGTGCCAGCAGCCCTACGAGTGACTACGAGCAGTACTTC
v_call: TRBV20-1; j_call: TRBJ1-3; clone_size: many; cdr3_length: 12; d_call: NA; cdr3_aa: CSATYSGNTIYF; cdr3_nt: TGCAGTGCCACATACTCTGGAAACACCATATATTTT
v_call: TRBV6-2/TRBV6-3; j_call: TRBJ2-7; clone_size: many; cdr3_length: 19; d_call: NA; cdr3_aa: CASSYFFPGESPRAYEQYF; cdr3_nt: TGTGCCAGCAGTTACTTCTTCCCGGGAGAAAGCCCTAGGGCCTACGAGCAGTACTTC
v_call: TRBV11-1; j_call: TRBJ1-1; clone_size: many; cdr3_length: 16; d_call: NA; cdr3_aa: CASSLLGGARNTEAFF; cdr3_nt: TGTGCCAGCAGCTTATTAGGGGGGGCCCGGAACACTGAAGCTTTCTTT
v_call: TRBV7-8; j_call: TRBJ2-6; clone_size: many; cdr3_length: 16; d_call: NA; cdr3_aa: CASSLQGGAGANVLTF; cdr3_nt: TGTGCCAGCAGCTTACAGGGGGGCGCTGGGGCCAACGTCCTGACTTTC
v_call: TRBV6-5; j_call: TRBJ2-7; clone_size: many; cdr3_length: 14; d_call: TRBD1; cdr3_aa: CASRTGVNLYEQYF; cdr3_nt: TGTGCCAGCAGGACAGGGGTCAACCTCTACGAGCAGTACTTC